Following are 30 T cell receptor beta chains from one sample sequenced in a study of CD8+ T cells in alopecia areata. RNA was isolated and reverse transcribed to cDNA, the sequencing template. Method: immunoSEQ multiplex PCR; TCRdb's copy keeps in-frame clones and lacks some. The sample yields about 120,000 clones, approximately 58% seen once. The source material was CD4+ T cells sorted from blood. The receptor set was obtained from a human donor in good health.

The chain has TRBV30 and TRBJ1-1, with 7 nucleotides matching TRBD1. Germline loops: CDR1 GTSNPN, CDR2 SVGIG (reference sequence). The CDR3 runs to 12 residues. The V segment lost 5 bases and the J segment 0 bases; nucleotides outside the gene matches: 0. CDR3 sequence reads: CAWDRVNTEAFF. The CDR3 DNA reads TGTGCCTGGGACAGGGTGAACACTGAAGCTTTCTTT.

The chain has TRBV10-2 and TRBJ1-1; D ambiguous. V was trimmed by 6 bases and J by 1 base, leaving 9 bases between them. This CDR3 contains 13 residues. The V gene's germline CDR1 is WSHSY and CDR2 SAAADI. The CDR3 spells CASRTSWNTEAFF. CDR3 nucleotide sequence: TGCGCCAGCAGAACCTCATGGAACACTGAAGCTTTCTTT.

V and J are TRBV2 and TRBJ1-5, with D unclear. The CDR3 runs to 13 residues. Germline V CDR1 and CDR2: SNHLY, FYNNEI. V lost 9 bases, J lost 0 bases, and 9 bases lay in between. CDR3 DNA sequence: TGTGCCAGTAACCCCTATAGCAATCAGCCCCAGCATTTT. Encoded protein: CASNPYSNQPQHF.

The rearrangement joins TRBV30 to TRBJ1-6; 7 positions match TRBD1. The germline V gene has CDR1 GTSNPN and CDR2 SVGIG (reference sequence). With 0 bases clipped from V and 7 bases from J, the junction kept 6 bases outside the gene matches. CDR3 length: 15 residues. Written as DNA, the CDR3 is TGTGCCTGGAGTGTGTTTGGGACAGTGAATTCACCCCTCCACTTT. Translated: CAWSVFGTVNSPLHF.

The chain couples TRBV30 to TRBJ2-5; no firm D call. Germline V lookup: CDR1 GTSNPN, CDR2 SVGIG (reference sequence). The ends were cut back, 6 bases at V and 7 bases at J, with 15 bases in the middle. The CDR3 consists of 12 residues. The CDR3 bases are TGTGCCTGCGGACCCGGCGTTGGGACCCAGTACTTC. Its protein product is CACGPGVGTQYF.

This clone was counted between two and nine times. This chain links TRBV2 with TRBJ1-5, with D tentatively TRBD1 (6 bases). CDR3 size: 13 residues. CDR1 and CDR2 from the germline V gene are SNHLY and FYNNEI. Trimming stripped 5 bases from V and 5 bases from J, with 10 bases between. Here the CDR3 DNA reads TGTGCCAGCAGTATGACAGGTTATCAGCCCCAGCATTTT. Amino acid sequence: CASSMTGYQPQHF.

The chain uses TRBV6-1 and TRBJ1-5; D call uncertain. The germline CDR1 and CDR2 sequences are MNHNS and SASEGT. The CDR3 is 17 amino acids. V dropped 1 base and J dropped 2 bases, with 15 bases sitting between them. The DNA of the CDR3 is TGTGCCAGCAGTGAAGTCCGGCTCTTTTCAGGCAATCAGCCCCAGCATTTT. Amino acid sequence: CASSEVRLFSGNQPQHF.

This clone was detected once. The CDR3 DNA reads TGTGCCAGCAGCGTAGCTCTAGGAACGGGGGAAAGTGGCTACACCTTC. Protein product: CASSVALGTGESGYTF. The chain carries TRBV9 and TRBJ1-2; TRBD1 might be the D (5 bases). The CDR3 length is 16 residues. V gave up 0 bases and J gave up 7 bases, with 19 bases separating them. The germline gives CDR1 SGDLS, CDR2 YYNGEE.

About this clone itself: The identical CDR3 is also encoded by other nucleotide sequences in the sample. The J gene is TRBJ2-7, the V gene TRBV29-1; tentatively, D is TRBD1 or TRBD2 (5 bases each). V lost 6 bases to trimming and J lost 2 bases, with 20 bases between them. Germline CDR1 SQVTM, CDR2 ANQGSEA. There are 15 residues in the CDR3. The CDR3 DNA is TGCAGCGTCGGGGCTGGTAAAGGCAAAACCTACGAGCAGTACTTC. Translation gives CSVGAGKGKTYEQYF.

The CDR3 coding sequence is TGCAGCGTTGACCGGCGTGGGGCAGGCAAATTCTATGGCTACACCTTC. Its translation: CSVDRRGAGKFYGYTF. V and J are TRBV29-1 and TRBJ1-2, with D possibly being TRBD1 (5 bases). Germline values: CDR1 SQVTM, CDR2 ANQGSEA. Trimming cost V 3 bases and J 4 bases, with 21 bases left between them. The CDR3 has 16 amino acids.

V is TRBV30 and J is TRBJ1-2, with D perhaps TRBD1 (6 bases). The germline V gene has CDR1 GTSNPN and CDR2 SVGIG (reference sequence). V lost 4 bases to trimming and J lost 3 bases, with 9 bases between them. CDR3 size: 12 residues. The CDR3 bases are TGTGCCTGGAACAGGGACGACTATGGCTACACCTTC. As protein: CAWNRDDYGYTF. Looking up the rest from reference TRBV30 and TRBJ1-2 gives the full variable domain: SQTIHQWPATLVQPVGSPLSLECTVEGTSNPNLYWYRQAAGRGLQLLFYSVGIGQISSEVPQNLSASRPQDRQFILSSKKLLLSDSGFYLCAWNRDDYGYTFGSGTRLTVV.

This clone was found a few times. The CDR3 is CSVVAGGKELFF. The CDR3 nucleotides read TGCAGCGTTGTGGCAGGGGGGAAGGAGCTGTTTTTT. The chain uses TRBV29-1 and TRBJ2-2, with D possibly TRBD1 on 7 matching bases. Trimming cost V 4 bases and J 10 bases, with 13 bases left between them. Germline V gene data show CDR1 as SQVTM and CDR2 as ANQGSEA. This CDR3 comprises 12 residues.

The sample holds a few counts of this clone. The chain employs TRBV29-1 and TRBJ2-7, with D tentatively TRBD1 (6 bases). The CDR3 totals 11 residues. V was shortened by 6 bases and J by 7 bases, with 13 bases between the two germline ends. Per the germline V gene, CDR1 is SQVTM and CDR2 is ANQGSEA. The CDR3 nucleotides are TGCAGCGTCGTGGGGGCGGCAGAGCAGTACTTC. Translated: CSVVGAAEQYF.

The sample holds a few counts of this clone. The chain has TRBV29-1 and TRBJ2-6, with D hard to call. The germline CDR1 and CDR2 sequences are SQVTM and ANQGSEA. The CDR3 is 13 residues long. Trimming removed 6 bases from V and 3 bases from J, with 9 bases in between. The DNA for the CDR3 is TGCAGCGTCTCCAAACTTGGGGCCAACGTCCTGACTTTC. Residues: CSVSKLGANVLTF.

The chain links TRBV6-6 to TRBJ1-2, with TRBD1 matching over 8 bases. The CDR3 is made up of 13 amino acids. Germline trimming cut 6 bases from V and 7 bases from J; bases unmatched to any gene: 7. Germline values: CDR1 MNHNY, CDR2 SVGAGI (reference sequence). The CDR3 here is CASRTDRASGYTF. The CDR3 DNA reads TGTGCCAGCAGGACGGACAGGGCCAGTGGCTACACCTTC.

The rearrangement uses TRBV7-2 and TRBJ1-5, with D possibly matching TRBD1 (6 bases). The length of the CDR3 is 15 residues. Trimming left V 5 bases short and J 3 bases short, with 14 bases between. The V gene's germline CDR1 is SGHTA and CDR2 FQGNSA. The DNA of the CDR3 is TGTGCCAGCAGCCCAGGGGAGGGTCCCAATCAGCCCCAGCATTTT. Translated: CASSPGEGPNQPQHF.

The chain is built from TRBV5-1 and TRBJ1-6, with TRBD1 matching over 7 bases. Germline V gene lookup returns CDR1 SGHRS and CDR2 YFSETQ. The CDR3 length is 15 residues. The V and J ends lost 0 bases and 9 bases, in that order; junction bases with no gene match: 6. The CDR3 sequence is CASSLGDSQLSPLHF. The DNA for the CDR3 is TGCGCCAGCAGCTTGGGGGACAGCCAGCTTTCACCCCTCCACTTT.

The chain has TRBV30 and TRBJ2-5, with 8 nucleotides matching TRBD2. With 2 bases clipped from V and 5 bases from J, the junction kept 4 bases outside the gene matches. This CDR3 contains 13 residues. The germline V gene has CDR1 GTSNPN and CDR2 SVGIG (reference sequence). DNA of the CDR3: TGTGCCTGGAGTTTAGCGGGGACGGAGACCCAGTACTTC. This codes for CAWSLAGTETQYF.

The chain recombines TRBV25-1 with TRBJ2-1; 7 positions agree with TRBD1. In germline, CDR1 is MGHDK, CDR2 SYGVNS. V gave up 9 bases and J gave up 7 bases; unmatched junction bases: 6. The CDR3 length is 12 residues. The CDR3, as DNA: TGTGCCAGGACGAACAGGGGAAATGAGCAGTTCTTC. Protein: CARTNRGNEQFF.

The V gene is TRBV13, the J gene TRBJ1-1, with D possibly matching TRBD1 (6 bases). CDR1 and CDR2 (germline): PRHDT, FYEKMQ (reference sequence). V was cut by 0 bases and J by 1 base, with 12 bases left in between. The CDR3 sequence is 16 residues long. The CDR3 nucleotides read TGTGCCAGCAGCTTAGGCATGACAGGTAGGAACACTGAAGCTTTCTTT. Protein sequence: CASSLGMTGRNTEAFF.

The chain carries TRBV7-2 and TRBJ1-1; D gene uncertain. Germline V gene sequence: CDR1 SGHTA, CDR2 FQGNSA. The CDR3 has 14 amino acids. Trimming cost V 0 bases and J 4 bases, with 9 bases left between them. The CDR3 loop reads CASSLAGSGTEAFF. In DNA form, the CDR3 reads TGTGCCAGCAGCTTAGCAGGGTCAGGCACTGAAGCTTTCTTT.

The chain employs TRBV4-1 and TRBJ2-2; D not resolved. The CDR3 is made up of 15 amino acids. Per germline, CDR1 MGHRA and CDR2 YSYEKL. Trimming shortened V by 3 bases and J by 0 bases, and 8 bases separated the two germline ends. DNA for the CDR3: TGCGCCAGCAGCCATGTTGGCGCGAACACCGGGGAGCTGTTTTTT. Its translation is CASSHVGANTGELFF.

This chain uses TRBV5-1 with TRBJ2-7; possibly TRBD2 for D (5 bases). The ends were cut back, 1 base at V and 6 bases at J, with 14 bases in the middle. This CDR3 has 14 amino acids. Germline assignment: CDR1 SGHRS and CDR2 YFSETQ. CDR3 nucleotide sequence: TGCGCCAGCAGCTTGACTAGAATGCCCGGCGAGCAGTACTTC. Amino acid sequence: CASSLTRMPGEQYF.

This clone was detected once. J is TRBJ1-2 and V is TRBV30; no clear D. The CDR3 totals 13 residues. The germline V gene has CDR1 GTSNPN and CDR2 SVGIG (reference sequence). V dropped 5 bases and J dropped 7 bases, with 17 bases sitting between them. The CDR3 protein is CAWSGNLLGGYTF. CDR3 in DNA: TGTGCCTGGTCCGGGAATCTTTTAGGTGGCTACACCTTC.

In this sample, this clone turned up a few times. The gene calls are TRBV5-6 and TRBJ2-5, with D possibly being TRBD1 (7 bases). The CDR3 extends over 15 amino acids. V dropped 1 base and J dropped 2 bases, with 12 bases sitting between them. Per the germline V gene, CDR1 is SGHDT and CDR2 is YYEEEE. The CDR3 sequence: CASSLPGGSQETQYF. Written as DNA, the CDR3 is TGTGCCAGCAGCTTGCCAGGGGGGTCGCAAGAGACCCAGTACTTC.

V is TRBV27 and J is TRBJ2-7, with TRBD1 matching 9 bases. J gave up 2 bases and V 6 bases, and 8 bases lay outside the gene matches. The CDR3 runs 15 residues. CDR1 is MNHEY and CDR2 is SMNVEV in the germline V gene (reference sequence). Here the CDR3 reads CASSRPGQGTYEQYF. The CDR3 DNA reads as TGTGCCAGCAGCCGACCGGGACAGGGAACCTACGAGCAGTACTTC.

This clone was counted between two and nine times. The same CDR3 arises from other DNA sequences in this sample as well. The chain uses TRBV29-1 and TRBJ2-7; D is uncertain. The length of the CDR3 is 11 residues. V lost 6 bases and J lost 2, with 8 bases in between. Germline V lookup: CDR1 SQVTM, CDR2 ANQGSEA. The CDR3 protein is CSVDDTYEQYF. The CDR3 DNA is TGCAGCGTGGATGACACCTACGAGCAGTACTTC.

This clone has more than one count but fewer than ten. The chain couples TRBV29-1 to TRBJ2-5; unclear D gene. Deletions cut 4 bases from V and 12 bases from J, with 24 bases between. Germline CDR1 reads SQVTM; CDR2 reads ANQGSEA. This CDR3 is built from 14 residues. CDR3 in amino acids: CSVGLGYGSPNEYF. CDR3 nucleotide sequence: TGCAGCGTTGGCCTGGGTTATGGGTCCCCAAATGAGTACTTC.

CDR3 sequence (DNA): TGCGCCAGCAGCTTGACGGTGAACACCGGGGAGCTGTTTTTT. Its translation: CASSLTVNTGELFF. The chain couples TRBV5-1 to TRBJ2-2; D gene ambiguous. The germline V and J ends were trimmed by 1 base and 1 base, with 5 bases remaining between them. Germline assignment: CDR1 SGHRS and CDR2 YFSETQ. The CDR3 sequence is 14 residues long.

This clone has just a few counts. CDR3 residues: CASSFQPGQKVRAPLHF. CDR3 in DNA: TGTGCCAGCAGCTTTCAACCGGGACAGAAAGTAAGGGCACCCCTCCACTTT. The chain combines TRBV5-6 with TRBJ1-6; TRBD1 matches at 7 bases. Germline values: CDR1 SGHDT, CDR2 YYEEEE. Unmatched junction bases numbered 16, after V lost 2 bases and J lost 11 bases. This CDR3 is 17 amino acids long.